Listed below are T cell receptor beta chains from one sample, sequenced in a study of blood T cell repertoires in COVID-19. Method: immunoSEQ multiplex PCR; TCRdb's copy keeps in-frame clones and lacks some. The sample lists about 240,000 clones; 70% to 90% were seen once. The sample consisted of peripheral blood. The receptors stem from a man over 45 with COVID-19, enrolled during active disease. Each CDR3 is given with its conserved first and last residue. D genes are given only for firm matches. Size values are once, few and many counts, or a class for expanded clones, and some rows have none.

DNA	CDR3	size	D	J	V
TGTGCCAGCAGCAAACCCCGGACTAGCGGGGGGCGCCCGGGCAAACGAGATACGCAGTATTTT	CASSKPRTSGGRPGKRDTQYF	NA	NA	TRBJ2-3	TRBV21-1
TGTGCCAGCAGTGAACCAGCGGGGGGGCCGGACACCGGGGAGCTATTTTTT	CASSEPAGGPDTGELFF	NA	TRBD2	TRBJ2-2	TRBV2
TGTGCCACCAGCCCCCGGGGAGGAGGGTACCAGCCCCAGCATTTT	CATSPRGGGYQPQHF	NA	NA	TRBJ1-5	TRBV24-1
TGCGCCAGCAGCCAAGCAAGGGGTGAAAGGGAGACCCAGTACTTC	CASSQARGERETQYF	NA	NA	TRBJ2-5	TRBV4-3
TGCAGCGTGTTCGACAGGGCAAAATTCGATGAGCAGTTCTTC	CSVFDRAKFDEQFF	NA	TRBD1	TRBJ2-1	TRBV29-1
TGTGCCAGCAGCAATTGGGGTAGCGGGGGGATTAGCGAAGAGACCCAGTACTTC	CASSNWGSGGISEETQYF	NA	TRBD2	TRBJ2-5	TRBV7-9
TGCGCCAGCAGCCTCGGGACTAGCGGGGGCTACGAGCAGTACTTC	CASSLGTSGGYEQYF	NA	TRBD2	TRBJ2-7	TRBV10-2
TGTGCCAGCAGCCGGACAGATTCAAGAGATACGCAGTATTTT	CASSRTDSRDTQYF	NA	NA	TRBJ2-3	TRBV3-1/TRBV3-2
TGCGCCAGCAGTGAAACAGGGGGCTTACCCCCCTATTTT	CASSETGGLPPYF	NA	TRBD1	TRBJ2-3	TRBV5-1
TGTGCCAGCAGCCAAGATCTTAGGGGAATAGACCACGAGCAGTACTTC	CASSQDLRGIDHEQYF	NA	NA	TRBJ2-7	TRBV3-1/TRBV3-2
TGTGCCAGCTCCCGGGGATCCCAAGGCTACACCTTC	CASSRGSQGYTF	NA	NA	TRBJ1-2	TRBV12-3/TRBV12-4
TGCAGCGTGGGACAGGGAAGGACCGGGGAGCTGTTTTTT	CSVGQGRTGELFF	NA	TRBD1	TRBJ2-2	TRBV29-1
TGTGCCAGCAGCTCACCTAACTCTGGGGCCAACGTCCTGACTTTC	CASSSPNSGANVLTF	NA	NA	TRBJ2-6	TRBV11-3
TGTGCCAGCAAAAGACAGGGAGGAACTAATGAAAAACTGTTTTTT	CASKRQGGTNEKLFF	NA	TRBD1	TRBJ1-4	TRBV6-5
TGCGCCAGCAGCCAGGGCGGGGGGGCGATCACCGGGGAGCTGTTTTTT	CASSQGGGAITGELFF	NA	TRBD2	TRBJ2-2	TRBV4-3
TGTGCCAGCAGTTTTACCCTACAAGAGACCCAGTACTTC	CASSFTLQETQYF	NA	NA	TRBJ2-5	TRBV28
TGTGCCAGCAGCTGGAGGCCTTGGGAAGATACGCAGTATTTT	CASSWRPWEDTQYF	NA	NA	TRBJ2-3	TRBV7-2
TGCGCCAGCAGCCCCTCCCCGGGATCGAACACTGAAGCTTTCTTT	CASSPSPGSNTEAFF	NA	NA	TRBJ1-1	TRBV5-1
TGTGCCAGCAGCGGACAGGGGAGTATGTCGGGTGGCGAGCAGTACTTC	CASSGQGSMSGGEQYF	NA	TRBD1	TRBJ2-7	TRBV11-2
TGTGCCAGCAGCCAAGATACGGGGGTAGGGTTGGGCGAGCAGTACTTC	CASSQDTGVGLGEQYF	NA	NA	TRBJ2-7	TRBV3-1/TRBV3-2
TGTGCCAGTAGTACCCACGGACAGGGGGATCGCTACACCTTC	CASSTHGQGDRYTF	NA	TRBD1	TRBJ1-2	TRBV19
TGTGCCAGCAGCTTGTCCGGTGCGGGCAGCTCCTACGAGCAGTACTTC	CASSLSGAGSSYEQYF	NA	NA	TRBJ2-7	TRBV7-6
TGTGCCAGCAGTGTCAACCCGGGACAGGAGAACACCGGGGAGCTGTTTTTT	CASSVNPGQENTGELFF	NA	TRBD1	TRBJ2-2	TRBV2
TGCGCCAGCAGACCGACTAGCGGGGGGGCAGAGGAGCAGTACTTC	CASRPTSGGAEEQYF	NA	TRBD2	TRBJ2-7	TRBV5-1
TGTGCCTGGGGAGCTAGGCGTTATAACAAAGCGGGCCAACGTCCTGACTTC	CAWGARRYNKAGQRPDF	NA	NA	TRBJ2-6	TRBV30
TGTGCCAGCAGTGACCTTTTCTTGCTGGAGACCGACGAGCAGTACTTC	CASSDLFLLETDEQYF	few	NA	TRBJ2-7	TRBV6-1